This TCR beta chain was sequenced in a study of T cells after yellow fever vaccination. Study-wide points: Reappearing after the booster were most of the clones from primary vaccination (roughly 96% CD4, about 88% CD8).

The CDR3 sequence is 14 residues long. Trimming left V 1 base short and J 1 base short, with 10 bases between. Germline CDR1 is DFQATT and CDR2 is SNEGSKA (reference sequence). MiXCR, run by TCRdb on the 5' RACE reads, gives a single entry per CDR3 protein. The data hold hundreds of thousands of distinct CDR3 sequences, with around 10% observed a single time. This clonotype has only a few counts. Its specificity is not known. This specimen was CD4+ T cells sorted from PBMCs, taken 5 days after the yellow fever booster vaccination. The chain carries TRBV20-1 and TRBJ1-1, with a possible D match to TRBD1 (5 bases). The clonotype comes from a young man who received the YFV17D yellow fever vaccine. CDR3 protein: CSARGGSRNTEAFF. The CDR3 region has the DNA TGCAGTGCTAGAGGGGGGAGTAGGAACACTGAAGCTTTCTTT.